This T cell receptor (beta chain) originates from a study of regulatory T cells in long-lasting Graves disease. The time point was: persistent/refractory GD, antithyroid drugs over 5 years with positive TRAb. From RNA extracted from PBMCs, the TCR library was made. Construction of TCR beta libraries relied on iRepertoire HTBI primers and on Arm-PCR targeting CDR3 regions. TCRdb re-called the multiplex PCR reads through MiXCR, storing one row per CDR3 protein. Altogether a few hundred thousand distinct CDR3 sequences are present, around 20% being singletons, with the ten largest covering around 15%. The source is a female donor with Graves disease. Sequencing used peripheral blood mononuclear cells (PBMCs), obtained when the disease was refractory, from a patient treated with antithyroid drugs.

The DNA of the CDR3 is TGCAGTGCTAGACCGGACAGCCCTTACACAGATACGCAGTATTTT. Translation: CSARPDSPYTDTQYF. The rearrangement links TRBV20-1 to TRBJ2-3; D is possibly TRBD1 (6 bases). Germline V gives CDR1 DFQATT, CDR2 SNEGSKA (reference sequence). The CDR3 covers 15 residues. V lost 2 bases, J lost 2 bases, and 14 bases lay in between.